This TCR beta chain is drawn from a study of blood T cell repertoires in COVID-19. Trimming cost V 2 bases and J 0 bases; bases outside gene matches: 1. The CDR3 contains 16 residues. The germline V gene has CDR1 KGHSH and CDR2 LQKENI. Repertoires were generated with immunoSEQ multiplex PCR, while TCRdb's copy carries only in-frame clones and drops some. The sample consists of tens of thousands of clones, around 90% of them appearing once. The TCR comes from a woman aged 45 to 65 with COVID-19, enrolled during active disease. The chain uses TRBV18 and TRBJ2-6; 7 positions match TRBD1. Sequenced sample: peripheral blood. CDR3: CASSPGDSSGANVLTF. As DNA, the CDR3 is TGTGCCAGCTCACCAGGGGACAGCTCTGGGGCCAACGTCCTGACTTTC.